The 14 T cell receptor beta chains in this list originate from one sample, sequenced in a study of T cells in women clearing cervical HPV infection. Clones were read by immunoSEQ multiplex PCR, and TCRdb kept only the in-frame ones, dropping some. The listing contains around 35,000 clones. Material for sequencing was blood buffy coat. The receptors come from a woman between 18 and 69 years old with a cervical HPV16 infection that either progressed to CIN3+ or cleared (not recorded which).

In the case of this clone: The CDR3 end falls 3 residues outside the read, so it is completed with the germline J gene. The chain combines TRBV30 with TRBJ1-6, with TRBD1 matching 10 bases. Germline CDR1 is GTSNPN and CDR2 is SVGIG (reference sequence). CDR3 length: 15 residues. V was pared by 5 bases and J by 6 bases, with 7 bases of the junction left unmatched. Incomplete CDR3 DNA: TGTGCCTGGGGGACAGGGGCCCTTAGTAATTCACCC. It translates to CAWGTGALSNSP. The entire CDR3 protein reads CAWGTGALSNSPLHF.

As regards this clone: The sequenced fragment ends 3 residues before the CDR3 boundary, so the rest is inferred from the germline J gene. V gene TRBV20-1 combines with J gene TRBJ1-4; D is ambiguous. The V gene's germline CDR1 is DFQATT and CDR2 SNEGSKA (reference sequence). There are 14 residues in the CDR3. CDR3 DNA (partial): TGCAGTCCCATTAACCCGCAGTCAGAAGGTGAA. Its translation: CSPINPQSEGE. The entire CDR3 is CSPINPQSEGELFF.

Concerning this clone: The observed sequence ends 3 residues before the CDR3 terminus, with the missing tail filled in from the germline J gene. The genes are TRBV5-4 and TRBJ1-1; TRBD1 matches 7 bases. This CDR3 region has 13 residues. Per germline, CDR1 SGHNT and CDR2 YYREEE (reference sequence). The junction had 3 bases not matched to a gene; V was cut back by 4 bases and J by 3 bases. CDR3 region: CASSRDSYTEAFF. The CDR3 bases that were read are TGTGCCAGCAGCAGGGACAGTTACACTGAA.

For this clone: The read falls 3 residues short of the CDR3 end, and the missing part is taken from the germline J gene. The chain links TRBV7-9 to TRBJ2-1, with TRBD1 matching 7 bases. Germline V gene sequence: CDR1 SEHNR, CDR2 FQNEAQ (reference sequence). The V and J ends lost 5 bases and 1 base, in that order; junction bases with no gene match: 2. This CDR3 region has 14 residues. This chain's CDR3 is CASSPGGSYNEQFF. The CDR3 bases that were read are TGTGCCAGCAGCCCAGGGGGTTCCTACAATGAG.

Worth noting for this clone: Read data end 3 residues before the CDR3 end; the end is taken from the germline J gene. The chain uses TRBV20-1 and TRBJ2-2; possibly TRBD1 for D (5 bases). The CDR3 contains 14 residues. Looked up from germline, CDR1 is DFQATT and CDR2 is SNEGSKA (reference sequence). The CDR3 loop is CSARGGADNSPLFF. CDR3 bases read: TGCAGTGCTAGAGGTGGGGCAGATAATTCACCG.

Points on this clone: The sequenced fragment ends 3 residues before the CDR3 boundary, so the rest is inferred from the germline J gene. V usage is TRBV6-1 and J usage is TRBJ2-5; D remains unclear. Deletions cut 0 bases from V and 3 bases from J, with 11 bases between. This CDR3 has 15 residues. Germline V gene lookup returns CDR1 MNHNS and CDR2 SASEGT. The CDR3 sequence is CASSEALLLEETQYF. CDR3 DNA, as far as it was read: TGTGCCAGCAGTGAAGCGCTTTTACTTGAAGAGACC.

Of note for this clone: The CDR3 goes on 3 residues after the read ends, and that part is filled in from the germline J gene. V and J are TRBV5-1 and TRBJ2-7; possibly TRBD1 for D (6 bases). Trimming removed 0 bases from V and 6 bases from J, with 7 bases in between. This CDR3 spans 12 amino acids. Germline V gives CDR1 SGHRS, CDR2 YFSETQ. The sequenced CDR3 bases are TGCGCCAGCAGCTTGGGAGGGGGCGAG. This translates into CASSLGGGE. The full CDR3 is CASSLGGGEQYF.

With regard to this clone: The DNA ends 3 residues before the CDR3 does, and the rest of the CDR3 is filled in from the germline J gene. The chain is built from TRBV11-2 and TRBJ1-1, with a possible D match to TRBD1 (6 bases). CDR3 length: 15 residues. Germline V gives CDR1 SGHAT, CDR2 FQNNGV. V was clipped by 6 bases and J by 5 bases, with 19 bases between them. Here the CDR3 reads CASSPSGGLGTEAFF. The covered CDR3 bases are TGTGCCAGCAGTCCATCCGGGGGGCTAGGGACTGAA.

This clone registers medium-sized by frequency. The missing CDR3 end, 3 residues past where the read stops, is filled in from the germline J gene. This rearrangement joins TRBV5-1 to TRBJ2-2; a weak D match, TRBD2 (6 bases). V dropped 0 bases and J dropped 6 bases, with 9 bases sitting between them. CDR3 size: 14 residues. Germline CDR1 SGHRS, CDR2 YFSETQ. The CDR3 bases that were read are TGCGCCAGCAGCTTGGAACGGGGGTCCGGGGAG. Translating it yields CASSLERGSGE. The CDR3, in full, reads CASSLERGSGELFF.

Concerning this clone itself: Sequencing ends 3 residues short of the CDR3 end; the germline J gene provides the rest. The chain has TRBV7-3 and TRBJ2-2; TRBD1 matches at 9 bases. The CDR3 covers 14 residues. The germline V gene encodes CDR1 SGHTA and CDR2 FQGTGA. V shed 3 bases and J 7 bases; nucleotides not matched to a gene: 3. The CDR3 bases that were read are TGTGCCAGCAGCTTTGGACAGGGGTACGGGGAG. It is translated as CASSFGQGYGE. The whole CDR3 protein reads CASSFGQGYGELFF. The variable domain in full, completed from reference TRBV7-3 and TRBJ2-2, reads GAGVSQTPSNKVTEKGKYVELRCDPISGHTALYWYRQSLGQGPEFLIYFQGTGAADDSGLPNDRFFAVRPEGSVSTLKIQRTERGDSAVYLCASSFGQGYGELFFGEGSRLTVL.

On this clone: The read comes to an end 3 residues before the CDR3 does, leaving the germline J gene to fill in the end. V is TRBV5-5 and J is TRBJ2-7; D is possibly TRBD1 (6 bases). Germline V lookup: CDR1 SGHKS, CDR2 YYEKEE (reference sequence). Trimming removed 0 bases at V and 1 base at J, with 11 bases between. This CDR3 spans 15 amino acids. Here the CDR3 reads CASSLAGDPSYEQYF. The sequenced part of the CDR3 DNA is TGTGCCAGCAGCTTGGCAGGGGATCCGTCCTACGAG.

Points on this clone: With the read ending 3 residues before the CDR3 end, the germline J gene is used to fill in that end. This chain connects TRBV20-1 to TRBJ2-3; 10 bases are a match to TRBD2. This CDR3 has 16 amino acids. From germline, CDR1 is DFQATT and CDR2 SNEGSKA (reference sequence). V shed 4 bases, J shed 3 bases, and the junction held 10 bases outside the gene matches. CDR3 residues: CSATTLAGEGTDTQYF. The sequenced CDR3 bases are TGCAGTGCTACGACCCTAGCGGGAGAGGGGACAGATACG.

In regard to this clone: The DNA ends 3 residues before the CDR3 does, and the rest of the CDR3 is filled in from the germline J gene. This sequence joins TRBV5-1 and TRBJ2-5; 7 bases align to TRBD2. The V gene's germline CDR1 is SGHRS and CDR2 YFSETQ. The CDR3 runs to 16 residues. Trimming removed 7 bases from V and 1 base from J; junction bases left unmatched: 13. CDR3 region: CASGAGVRLAQETQYF. Incomplete CDR3 DNA: TGCGCCAGCGGGGCGGGGGTACGACTAGCCCAAGAGACC.

Points on this clone: The read gets to within 3 residues of the CDR3 end, and the germline J gene fills in the rest. This rearrangement joins TRBV10-3 to TRBJ2-3; D gene unclear. Germline assignment: CDR1 ENHRY and CDR2 SYGVKD. This CDR3 is 15 amino acids long. V was trimmed by 4 bases and J by 2 bases, leaving 13 bases between them. The covered CDR3 bases are TGTGCCATCAGTGCCTCCCTCGGGTTCACAGATACG. It yields the protein CAISASLGFTDT. The full CDR3 reads CAISASLGFTDTQYF.